The clone carrying this T cell receptor (beta chain) was observed a single time. This sample is drawn from a study of shared clonotypes between healthy human individuals. Deep was the level used in running the assay. Produced via immunoSEQ multiplex PCR; TCRdb's table is partial and in-frame only. The data hold approximately 810,000 clones, with 80% to 95% observed a single time. CD45RO-negative, CCR7-selected cells formed the naive CD8 fraction, which excluded terminally differentiated effector memory CD45RA+ cells. V was clipped by 0 bases and J by 11 bases, with 14 bases between them. The CDR3 is 14 residues long. Germline CDR1 MNHEY, CDR2 SMNVEV (reference sequence).

The TCR comes from a man aged 25 to 45 in good health. The sequenced sample was naive CD8+ T cells sorted from blood. The V call is TRBV27, the J call TRBJ1-5; maybe TRBD1 (5 bases). CDR3 amino acids: CASSLSSGQRTQHF. The CDR3 DNA is TGTGCCAGCAGTTTATCTTCGGGGCAGAGAACCCAGCATTTT.